The 24 T cell receptor beta chains presented below share a single source sample, sequenced in a study of glioma-infiltrating T cells after dendritic cell vaccination. Profiling relied on immunoSEQ multiplex PCR, and the TCRdb table lists in-frame clones only, not all of them. The sample holds about 82,000 clones; about 87% are singletons and the top ten take roughly 3.2%. Here the sequenced sample was blood, taken before dendritic cell vaccination. The source of these receptors is a human donor with glioblastoma.

This clone has only a few counts. The chain links TRBV9 to TRBJ1-3; D not certain. Trimming cost V 4 bases and J 1 base, with 6 bases left between them. The CDR3 is 13 residues long. Germline V CDR1 and CDR2: SGDLS, YYNGEE. The CDR3 DNA reads as TGTGCCAGCAGCTTAAATTCTGGAAACACCATATATTTT. Residues: CASSLNSGNTIYF. Full variable domain (rest looked up from reference TRBV9 and TRBJ1-3): DSGVTQTPKHLITATGQRVTLRCSPRSGDLSVYWYQQSLDQGLQFLIQYYNGEERAKGNILERFSAQQFPDLHSELNLSSLELGDSALYFCASSLNSGNTIYFGEGSWLTVV.

The chain uses TRBV18 and TRBJ1-2, with 8 bases identical to TRBD1. CDR1 is KGHSH, CDR2 LQKENI, per germline. V lost 4 bases, J lost 6 bases, and 7 bases stayed unmatched. The CDR3 is 14 residues long. The CDR3 DNA follows: TGTGCCAGCTCACGCTCAGGGGGCGCCGATGGCTACACCTTC. It is translated as CASSRSGGADGYTF.

V is TRBV5-8 and J is TRBJ2-7; TRBD2 agrees at 12 bases. The CDR3 has 15 amino acids. Germline V CDR1 and CDR2: SGHTS, YDEGEE. V shed 0 bases and J 7 bases; nucleotides not matched to a gene: 5. The CDR3 sequence is CASSLGTSGTEEQYF. CDR3 nucleotides: TGTGCCAGCAGCTTGGGGACTAGCGGGACGGAGGAGCAGTACTTC. Together with reference TRBV5-8 and TRBJ2-7, the CDR3 gives the full variable domain: EAGVTQSPTHLIKTRGQQATLRCSPISGHTSVYWYQQALGLGLQFLLWYDEGEERNRGNFPPRFSGRQFPNYSSELNVNALELEDSALYLCASSLGTSGTEEQYFGPGTRLTVT.

The chain couples TRBV10-3 to TRBJ2-7; TRBD2 matches 11 bases. The CDR3 loop spans 14 amino acids. CDR1 and CDR2 from the germline V gene are ENHRY and SYGVKD. The J segment lost 4 bases and the V segment lost 10 bases, leaving 9 bases of the junction unmatched. The CDR3 spells CATSTSGESYEQYF. The CDR3 nucleotides read TGTGCCACGTCGACTAGCGGGGAAAGTTACGAGCAGTACTTC.

J is TRBJ2-4 and V is TRBV2; weak D call: TRBD1 (6 bases). Trimming left V 2 bases short and J 13 bases short, with 21 bases between. From germline, CDR1 is SNHLY and CDR2 FYNNEI. The CDR3 runs 15 residues. CDR3 sequence reads: CASSEKRGIQAAQYF. The DNA for the CDR3 is TGTGCCAGCAGTGAAAAAAGGGGGATTCAAGCGGCCCAGTACTTC. Full variable domain (missing parts from reference TRBV2 and TRBJ2-4): EPEVTQTPSHQVTQMGQEVILRCVPISNHLYFYWYRQILGQKVEFLVSFYNNEISEKSEIFDDQFSVERPDGSNFTLKIRSTKLEDSAMYFCASSEKRGIQAAQYFGAGTRLSVL.

The chain has TRBV6-1 and TRBJ2-7; 7 bases agree with TRBD1. Germline V CDR1 and CDR2: MNHNS, SASEGT. With V trimmed by 6 bases and J by 7 bases, 9 bases remained unmatched. The CDR3 sequence is 13 residues long. CDR3: CASRTGTTREQYF. DNA of the CDR3: TGTGCCAGCAGGACAGGGACAACGCGGGAGCAGTACTTC.

The J gene is TRBJ2-3, the V gene TRBV9; D perhaps matches TRBD2 (5 bases). Trimming removed 4 bases at V and 7 bases at J, with 13 bases between. CDR3 size: 13 residues. CDR1 and CDR2 from the germline V gene are SGDLS and YYNGEE. The CDR3 DNA follows: TGTGCCAGCAGCCCGAGGGCTGCGAATACGCAGTATTTT. This codes for CASSPRAANTQYF. The full variable domain, its missing parts supplied by reference TRBV9 and TRBJ2-3, is DSGVTQTPKHLITATGQRVTLRCSPRSGDLSVYWYQQSLDQGLQFLIQYYNGEERAKGNILERFSAQQFPDLHSELNLSSLELGDSALYFCASSPRAANTQYFGPGTRLTVL.

The chain joins TRBV6-1 to TRBJ1-2, with 11 bases lining up with TRBD1. CDR1 MNHNS and CDR2 SASEGT come from the germline V gene. CDR3 size: 16 residues. J lost 8 bases, V lost 2 bases, and 10 bases had no gene match. CDR3 nucleotides: TGTGCCAGCAGTGAATCGGGACAGGGGGTGTCGGGGGGCTACACCTTC. This codes for CASSESGQGVSGGYTF.

This chain joins TRBV5-1 and TRBJ2-1; 9 bases are a match to TRBD2. This CDR3 is built from 15 residues. Germline CDR1 is SGHRS and CDR2 is YFSETQ. V lost 7 bases and J lost 3; bases outside the gene matches: 8. The CDR3 protein is CASLIDSGSYNEQFF. The CDR3 DNA reads as TGCGCCAGCTTGATAGATAGCGGGAGCTACAATGAGCAGTTCTTC.

The J gene is TRBJ2-5, the V gene TRBV7-6; the match to TRBD1 covers 7 bases. Germline values: CDR1 SGHVS, CDR2 FNYEAQ. The CDR3 contains 13 residues. V trimming: 5 bases; J trimming: 4 bases; junction bases outside the gene matches: 4. The CDR3 protein is CASSQTGSETQYF. CDR3 sequence (DNA): TGTGCCAGCAGCCAGACAGGGTCAGAGACCCAGTACTTC.

This clone has only one observation. The V call is TRBV18, the J call TRBJ2-2, with D possibly being TRBD2 (6 bases). CDR3 size: 17 residues. Trimming removed 4 bases from V and 4 bases from J, with 19 bases in between. The V gene's germline CDR1 is KGHSH and CDR2 LQKENI. CDR3 residues: CASSRLEPRSSTGELFF. As DNA, the CDR3 is TGTGCCAGCTCACGACTAGAACCCAGGTCTAGCACCGGGGAGCTGTTTTTT.

The sample holds one count of this clone. V gene TRBV10-3 combines with J gene TRBJ1-1; 7 bases line up with TRBD1. This CDR3 is built from 15 residues. In germline, CDR1 is ENHRY, CDR2 SYGVKD. After removal of 2 bases from V and 5 bases from J, the junction contained 8 bases not matched to a gene. CDR3 sequence reads: CAISEPRTGGTEAFF. In DNA, the CDR3 is TGTGCCATCAGTGAGCCCCGGACAGGAGGGACTGAAGCTTTCTTT.

The V and J genes are TRBV9 and TRBJ1-2; 7 nucleotides align to TRBD1. The CDR3 loop spans 15 amino acids. The ends lost 6 bases at V and 8 bases at J; junction bases unmatched: 16. Germline assignment: CDR1 SGDLS and CDR2 YYNGEE. CDR3 region: CASTGDRAVPGGYTF. Written as DNA, the CDR3 is TGTGCCAGCACCGGCGACAGGGCCGTTCCGGGCGGCTACACCTTC.

The sample holds a few counts of this clone. The chain links TRBV6-1 to TRBJ2-1, with 8 bases matching TRBD2. The V and J ends lost 6 bases and 10 bases, in that order; junction bases with no gene match: 8. The CDR3 spans 13 residues. CDR1 and CDR2 from the germline V gene are MNHNS and SASEGT. Written as DNA, the CDR3 is TGTGCCAGCAGAACGTTTAGCGGGAAGGAGCAGTTCTTC. It is translated as CASRTFSGKEQFF.

The chain is built from TRBV18 and TRBJ1-1; the D gene is possibly TRBD1 (5 bases). This CDR3 has 13 residues. Germline assignment: CDR1 KGHSH and CDR2 LQKENI. V was cut by 9 bases and J by 0 bases, with 11 bases left in between. The CDR3 region is CASLQELNTEAFF. CDR3 coding DNA: TGTGCCAGTCTACAGGAACTGAACACTGAAGCTTTCTTT. The full variable domain, with the rest looked up from reference TRBV18 and TRBJ1-1, is NAGVMQNPRHLVRRRGQEARLRCSPMKGHSHVYWYRQLPEEGLKFMVYLQKENIIDESGMPKERFSAEFPKEGPSILRIQQVVRGDSAAYFCASLQELNTEAFFGQGTRLTVV.

The CDR3 coding sequence is TGTGCCAGCAGCTTGGGACTAGCGGGAGTACATAGAGAGACCCAGTACTTC. Encoded protein: CASSLGLAGVHRETQYF. The chain employs TRBV11-3 and TRBJ2-5, with 14 bases lining up with TRBD2. The germline V gene has CDR1 SGHNT and CDR2 YENEEA. The V segment lost 3 bases and the J segment 4 bases; nucleotides outside the gene matches: 7. This CDR3 comprises 17 residues. Full variable domain (remainder filled in from reference TRBV11-3 and TRBJ2-5): EAGVVQSPRYKIIEKKQPVAFWCNPISGHNTLYWYLQNLGQGPELLIRYENEEAVDDSQLPKDRFSAERLKGVDSTLKIQPAELGDSAVYLCASSLGLAGVHRETQYFGPGTRLLVL.

The V and J genes are TRBV29-1 and TRBJ2-2; 7 bases agree with TRBD1. Unmatched junction bases numbered 4, after V lost 5 bases and J lost 4 bases. Germline CDR1 SQVTM, CDR2 ANQGSEA. CDR3 length: 13 amino acids. CDR3 amino acids: CSVTGAGTGELFF. The CDR3 DNA follows: TGCAGCGTTACAGGGGCGGGCACCGGGGAGCTGTTTTTT.

The gene calls are TRBV7-3 and TRBJ1-1; D remains unclear. The CDR3 is made up of 16 amino acids. V was pared by 0 bases and J by 4 bases, with 15 bases between. Germline lookup yields CDR1 SGHTA and CDR2 FQGTGA. CDR3 protein: CASSLTRTAPSTEAFF. The CDR3 DNA is TGTGCCAGCAGCTTAACCCGAACAGCCCCGAGCACTGAAGCTTTCTTT.

J is TRBJ2-7 and V is TRBV2; no clear D. The CDR3 loop spans 14 amino acids. Germline assignment: CDR1 SNHLY and CDR2 FYNNEI. Trimming removed 0 bases from V and 6 bases from J, with 12 bases in between. CDR3 sequence (DNA): TGTGCCAGCAGTGAAGCGATTCCGTCGGGCGAGCAGTACTTC. Translated: CASSEAIPSGEQYF.

As concerns this clone: The junction shows a germline mismatch at one end, possibly a read error. V usage is TRBV2 and J usage is TRBJ1-2; a possible D gene is TRBD1 (5 bases). Germline V lookup: CDR1 SNHLY, CDR2 FYNNEI. This CDR3 region has 11 residues. CDR3 loop: CASTEGASGSF. Here the CDR3 DNA reads TGTGCCAGCACCGAAGGGGCCTCAGGGTCCTTC.

The chain couples TRBV7-3 to TRBJ2-3, with 12 bases matching TRBD2. The CDR3 spans 15 residues. CDR1 and CDR2 (germline): SGHTA, FQGTGA. The junction had 5 bases not matched to a gene; V was cut back by 5 bases and J by 5 bases. CDR3 DNA sequence: TGTGCCAGCAGCCCCCAGGGACTAGCGGGAGATACGCAGTATTTT. Translating gives CASSPQGLAGDTQYF.

A few counts support this clone. This same CDR3 is encoded by further DNA sequences in the sample. V is TRBV6-6 and J is TRBJ1-5; D is uncertain. V lost 2 bases and J 0 bases, leaving 11 bases between the germline ends. The CDR3 consists of 16 residues. Germline V gene data show CDR1 as MNHNY and CDR2 as SVGAGI (reference sequence). The CDR3 protein is CASSYGQVYSNQPQHF. The CDR3 nucleotides read TGTGCCAGCAGTTACGGGCAGGTATATAGCAATCAGCCCCAGCATTTT.

J is TRBJ1-1 and V is TRBV5-4; D ambiguous. The germline CDR1 and CDR2 sequences are SGHNT and YYREEE (reference sequence). This CDR3 has 14 residues. Trimming took off 0 bases at V and 1 base at J, with 7 bases between the two ends. The CDR3 region has the DNA TGTGCCAGCAGCTTGGAACAGCAGAACACTGAAGCTTTCTTT. This sequence encodes CASSLEQQNTEAFF.

This clone was seen only a few times. CDR3 residues: CASGQTTDTQYF. As DNA, the CDR3 is TGTGCCTCGGGACAGACCACAGATACGCAGTATTTT. The J gene is TRBJ2-3, the V gene TRBV30, with 7 bases identical to TRBD1. The CDR3 length is 12 residues. CDR1 GTSNPN and CDR2 SVGIG come from the germline V gene (reference sequence). J was trimmed by 2 bases and V by 7 bases; bases with no gene match: 3.